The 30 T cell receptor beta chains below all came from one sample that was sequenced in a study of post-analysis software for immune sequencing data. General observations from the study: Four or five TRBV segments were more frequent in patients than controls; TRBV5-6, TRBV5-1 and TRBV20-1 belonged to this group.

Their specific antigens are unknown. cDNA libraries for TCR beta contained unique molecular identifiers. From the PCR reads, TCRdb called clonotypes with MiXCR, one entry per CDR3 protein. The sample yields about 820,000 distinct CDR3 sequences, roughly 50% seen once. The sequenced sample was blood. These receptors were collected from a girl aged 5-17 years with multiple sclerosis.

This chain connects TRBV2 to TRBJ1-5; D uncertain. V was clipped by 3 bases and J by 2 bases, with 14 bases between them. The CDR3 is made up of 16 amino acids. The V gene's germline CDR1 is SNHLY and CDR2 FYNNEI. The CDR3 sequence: CASSDLGALGNQPQHF. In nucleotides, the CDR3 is TGTGCCAGCAGTGATCTTGGAGCGTTGGGCAATCAGCCCCAGCATTTT.

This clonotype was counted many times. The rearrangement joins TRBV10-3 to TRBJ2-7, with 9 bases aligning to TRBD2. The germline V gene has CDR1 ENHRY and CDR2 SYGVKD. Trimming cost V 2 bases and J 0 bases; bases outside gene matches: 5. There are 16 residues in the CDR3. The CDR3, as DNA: TGTGCCATCAGTGAGACCAGGACTAGCGCCTCCTACGAGCAGTACTTC. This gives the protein CAISETRTSASYEQYF.

The CDR3 DNA is TGTGCCAGCAGCTTAGCCTCCCCGGACAGGGACTCCTACGAGCAGTACTTC. It codes for CASSLASPDRDSYEQYF. V usage is TRBV11-1 and J usage is TRBJ2-7; 8 bases align to TRBD1. J was trimmed by 0 bases and V by 0 bases; bases with no gene match: 7. Germline V lookup: CDR1 SGHAT, CDR2 FQDESV (reference sequence). CDR3 size: 17 residues.

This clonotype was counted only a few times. The DNA for the CDR3 is TGCGCCAGCAGCCAAGTTCCCCTCTACGAGCAGTACTTC. As protein: CASSQVPLYEQYF. The chain is built from TRBV4-1 and TRBJ2-7; D gene ambiguous. The CDR3 is 13 amino acids. Trimming removed 1 base from V and 3 bases from J, with 7 bases in between. From germline, CDR1 is MGHRA and CDR2 YSYEKL.

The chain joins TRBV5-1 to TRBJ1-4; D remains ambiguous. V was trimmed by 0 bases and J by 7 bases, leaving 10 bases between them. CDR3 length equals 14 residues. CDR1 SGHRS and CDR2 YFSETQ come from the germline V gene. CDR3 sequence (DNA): TGCGCCAGCAGCTTGGCTGGAGGTAGTGAAAAACTGTTTTTT. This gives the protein CASSLAGGSEKLFF.

The CDR3: CASSPSGRLASSYEQYF. The CDR3 DNA reads as TGTGCCAGCAGTCCAAGCGGTCGACTAGCGTCTTCCTACGAGCAGTACTTC. The rearrangement links TRBV12-3 or TRBV12-4 to TRBJ2-7, with 8 bases aligning to TRBD2. Germline trimming cut 5 bases from V and 1 base from J; bases unmatched to any gene: 13. The CDR3 covers 17 residues.

CDR3 region: CATSRDRGLEQFF. CDR3 bases: TGTGCCACCAGCAGAGATCGGGGACTCGAGCAGTTCTTC. The rearrangement links TRBV15 to TRBJ2-1; D might be TRBD2 (6 bases). In germline, CDR1 is LNHNV, CDR2 YYDKDF (reference sequence). V was shortened by 0 bases and J by 10 bases, with 10 bases between the two germline ends. The CDR3 sequence is 13 residues long.

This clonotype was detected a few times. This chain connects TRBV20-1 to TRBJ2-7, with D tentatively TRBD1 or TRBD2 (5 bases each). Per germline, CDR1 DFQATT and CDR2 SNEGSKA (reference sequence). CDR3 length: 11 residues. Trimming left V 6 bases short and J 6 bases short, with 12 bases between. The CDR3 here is CSAPWGTEQYF. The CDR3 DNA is TGCAGTGCCCCATGGGGGACCGAGCAGTACTTC.

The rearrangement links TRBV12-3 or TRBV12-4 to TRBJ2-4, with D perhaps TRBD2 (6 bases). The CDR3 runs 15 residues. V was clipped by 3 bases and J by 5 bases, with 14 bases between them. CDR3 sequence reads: CASSFPSARENIQYF. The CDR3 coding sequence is TGTGCCAGCAGTTTCCCTAGCGCGAGGGAAAACATTCAGTACTTC.

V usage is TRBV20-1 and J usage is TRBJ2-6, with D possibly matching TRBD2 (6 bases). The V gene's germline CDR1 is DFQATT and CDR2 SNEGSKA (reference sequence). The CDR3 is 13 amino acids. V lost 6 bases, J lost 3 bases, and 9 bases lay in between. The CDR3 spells CSAGDFGANVLTF. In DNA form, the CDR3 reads TGCAGTGCCGGGGACTTTGGGGCCAACGTCCTGACTTTC.

The chain's CDR3 is CASSSGTYSNQPQHF. In nucleotides, the CDR3 is TGTGCCAGCAGCAGCGGGACATATAGCAATCAGCCCCAGCATTTT. J is TRBJ1-5 and V is TRBV7-9, with TRBD1 as a possible D gene (6 bases). The V end lost 5 bases, the J end lost 0 bases, and 11 bases lay between the germline ends. CDR3 length: 15 residues. Germline-derived CDR1 and CDR2 are SEHNR and FQNEAQ (reference sequence). The complete variable domain, with remaining parts taken from reference TRBV7-9 and TRBJ1-5, reads DTGVSQNPRHKITKRGQNVTFRCDPISEHNRLYWYRQTLGQGPEFLTYFQNEAQLEKSRLLSDRFSAERPKGSFSTLEIQRTEQGDSAMYLCASSSGTYSNQPQHFGDGTRLSIL.

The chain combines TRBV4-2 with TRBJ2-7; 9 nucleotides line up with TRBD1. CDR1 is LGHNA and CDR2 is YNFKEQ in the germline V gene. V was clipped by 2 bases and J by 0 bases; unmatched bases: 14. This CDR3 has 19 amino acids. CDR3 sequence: CASSQPHRGPETRSYEQYF. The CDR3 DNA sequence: TGTGCCAGCAGCCAACCTCACAGGGGGCCCGAGACTCGCTCCTACGAGCAGTACTTC.

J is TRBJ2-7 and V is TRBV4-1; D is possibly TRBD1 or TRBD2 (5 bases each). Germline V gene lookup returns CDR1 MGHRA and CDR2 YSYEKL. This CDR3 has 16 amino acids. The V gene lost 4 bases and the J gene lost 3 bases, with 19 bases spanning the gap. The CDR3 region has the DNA TGCGCCAGCAGCCCCCAGGGTGGGAGCCTCTACTACGAGCAGTACTTC. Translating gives CASSPQGGSLYYEQYF.

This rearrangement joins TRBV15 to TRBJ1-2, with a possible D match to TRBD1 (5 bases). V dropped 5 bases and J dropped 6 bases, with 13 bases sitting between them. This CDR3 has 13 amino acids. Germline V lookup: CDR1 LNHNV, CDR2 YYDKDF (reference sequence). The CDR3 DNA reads TGTGCCACCAGCCCTTTCGACAGAGATGGCTACACCTTC. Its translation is CATSPFDRDGYTF.

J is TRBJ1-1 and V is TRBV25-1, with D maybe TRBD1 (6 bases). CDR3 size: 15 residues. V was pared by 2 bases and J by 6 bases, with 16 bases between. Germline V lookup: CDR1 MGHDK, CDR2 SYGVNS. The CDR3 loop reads CASSESPGQPSEAFF. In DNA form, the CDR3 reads TGTGCCAGCAGTGAAAGTCCAGGACAGCCATCTGAAGCTTTCTTT.

The CDR3 sequence: CASSVWDLRLGHGELFF. CDR3 nucleotide sequence: TGTGCCAGCAGCGTTTGGGACCTAAGGCTAGGACACGGGGAGCTGTTTTTT. The chain uses TRBV5-5 and TRBJ2-2, with D possibly being TRBD1 or TRBD2 (5 bases each). The germline V and J ends were trimmed by 4 bases and 7 bases, with 23 bases remaining between them. Germline CDR1 is SGHKS and CDR2 is YYEKEE (reference sequence). The CDR3 runs 17 residues.

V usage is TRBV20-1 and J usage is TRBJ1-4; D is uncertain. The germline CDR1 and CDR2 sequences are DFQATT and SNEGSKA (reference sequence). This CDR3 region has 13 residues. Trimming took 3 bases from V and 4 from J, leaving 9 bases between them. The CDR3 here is CSARWQLNEKLFF. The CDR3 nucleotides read TGCAGTGCTAGGTGGCAGCTTAATGAAAAACTGTTTTTT.

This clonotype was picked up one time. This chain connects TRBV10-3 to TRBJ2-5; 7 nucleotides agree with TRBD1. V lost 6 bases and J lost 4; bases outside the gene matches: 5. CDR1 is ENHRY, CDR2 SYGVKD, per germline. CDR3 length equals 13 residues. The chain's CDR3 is CAIRTGVGETQYF. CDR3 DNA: TGTGCCATCAGAACAGGGGTGGGAGAGACCCAGTACTTC.

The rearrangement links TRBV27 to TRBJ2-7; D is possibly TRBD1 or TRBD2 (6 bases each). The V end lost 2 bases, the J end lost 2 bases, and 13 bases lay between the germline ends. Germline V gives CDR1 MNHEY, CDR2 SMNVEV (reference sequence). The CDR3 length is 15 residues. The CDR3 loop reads CASSLGGGFTYEQYF. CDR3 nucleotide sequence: TGTGCCAGCAGTTTAGGAGGGGGGTTCACCTACGAGCAGTACTTC.

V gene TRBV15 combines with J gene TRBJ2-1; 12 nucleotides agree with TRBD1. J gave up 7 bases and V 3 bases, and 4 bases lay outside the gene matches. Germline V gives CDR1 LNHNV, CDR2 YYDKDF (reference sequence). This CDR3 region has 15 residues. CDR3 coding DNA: TGTGCCACCAGCAGGGGACAGGGGGCTTGGAATGAGCAGTTCTTC. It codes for CATSRGQGAWNEQFF.

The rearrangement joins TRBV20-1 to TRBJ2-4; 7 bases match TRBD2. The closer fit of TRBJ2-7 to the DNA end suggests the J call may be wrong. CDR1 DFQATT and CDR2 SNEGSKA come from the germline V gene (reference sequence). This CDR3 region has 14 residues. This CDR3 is CSARDLSGDNEQYF. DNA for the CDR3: TGCAGTGCTAGAGATTTGAGCGGGGATAACGAGCAGTACTTC.

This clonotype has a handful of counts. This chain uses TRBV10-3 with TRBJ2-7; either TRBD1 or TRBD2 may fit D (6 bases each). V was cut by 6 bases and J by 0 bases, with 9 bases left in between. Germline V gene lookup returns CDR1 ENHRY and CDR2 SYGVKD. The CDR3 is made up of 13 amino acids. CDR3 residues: CAIRRDISYEQYF. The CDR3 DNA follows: TGTGCCATCAGGCGGGACATCTCCTACGAGCAGTACTTC.

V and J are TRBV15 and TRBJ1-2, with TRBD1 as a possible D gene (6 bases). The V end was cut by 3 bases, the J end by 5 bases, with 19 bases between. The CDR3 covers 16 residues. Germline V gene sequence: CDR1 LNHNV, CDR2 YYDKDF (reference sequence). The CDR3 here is CATSREDADSEYGYTF. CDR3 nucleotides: TGTGCCACCAGCAGGGAAGACGCGGACAGCGAGTATGGCTACACCTTC.

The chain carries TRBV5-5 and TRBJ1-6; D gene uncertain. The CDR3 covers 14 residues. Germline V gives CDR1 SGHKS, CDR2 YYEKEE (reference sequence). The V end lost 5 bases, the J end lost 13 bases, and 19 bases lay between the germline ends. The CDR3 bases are TGTGCCAGCAGACGAAGAGGACCCCATTGCCCCCTCCACTTT. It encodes CASRRRGPHCPLHF.

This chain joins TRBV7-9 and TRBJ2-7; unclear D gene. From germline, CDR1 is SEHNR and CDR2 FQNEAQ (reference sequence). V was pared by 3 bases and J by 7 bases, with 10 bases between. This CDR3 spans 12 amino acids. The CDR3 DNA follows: TGTGCCAGCAGCTTGTCGGTCCATGAGCAGTACTTC. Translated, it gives CASSLSVHEQYF.

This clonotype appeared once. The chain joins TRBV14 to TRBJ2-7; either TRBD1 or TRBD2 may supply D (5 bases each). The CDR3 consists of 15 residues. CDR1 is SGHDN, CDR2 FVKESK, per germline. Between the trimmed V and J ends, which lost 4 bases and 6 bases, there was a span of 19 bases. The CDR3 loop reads CASSRGNRITCEQYF. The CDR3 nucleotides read TGTGCCAGCAGCCGGGGGAACAGGATAACCTGCGAGCAGTACTTC.

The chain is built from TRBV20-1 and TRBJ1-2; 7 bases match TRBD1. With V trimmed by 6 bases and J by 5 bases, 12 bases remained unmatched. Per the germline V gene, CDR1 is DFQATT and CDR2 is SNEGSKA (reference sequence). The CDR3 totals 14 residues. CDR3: CSAQLRDRGYGYTF. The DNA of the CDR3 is TGCAGTGCCCAACTCCGGGACAGAGGATATGGCTACACCTTC.

CDR3 nucleotide sequence: TGCAGTGCTAGAGATCAGATGGGGGAGGAACTCGAGCAGTACTTC. It translates to CSARDQMGEELEQYF. V gene TRBV20-1 combines with J gene TRBJ2-7; D might be TRBD2 (6 bases). The V gene's germline CDR1 is DFQATT and CDR2 SNEGSKA (reference sequence). CDR3 length: 15 residues. V lost 0 bases and J 6 bases, leaving 18 bases between the germline ends.

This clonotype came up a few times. CDR3 bases: TGTGCCAGCAGCTTAAATCTAGCGGGGGGCCCAAGCTCCTACAATGAGCAGTTCTTC. Translated, it gives CASSLNLAGGPSSYNEQFF. The genes are TRBV7-2 and TRBJ2-1; TRBD2 matches at 11 bases. Germline lookup yields CDR1 SGHTA and CDR2 FQGNSA. CDR3 length: 19 amino acids. J was trimmed by 0 bases and V by 2 bases; bases with no gene match: 9.

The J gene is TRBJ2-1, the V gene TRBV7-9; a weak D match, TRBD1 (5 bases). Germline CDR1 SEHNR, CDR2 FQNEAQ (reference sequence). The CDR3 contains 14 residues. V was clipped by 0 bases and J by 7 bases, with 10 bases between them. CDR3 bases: TGTGCCAGCAGCTTAGCGCCAGGGATGAATGAGCAGTTCTTC. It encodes CASSLAPGMNEQFF.